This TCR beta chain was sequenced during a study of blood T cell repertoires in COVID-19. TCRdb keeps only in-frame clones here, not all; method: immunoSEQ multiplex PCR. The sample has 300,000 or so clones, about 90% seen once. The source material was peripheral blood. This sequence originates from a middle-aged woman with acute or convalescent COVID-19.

DNA for the CDR3: TGTGCCAGCAGTGACTTCACAGACACAGATCACTACGAGCAGTACGTC. Protein sequence: CASSDFTDTDHYEQYV. V is TRBV6-4 and J is TRBJ2-7, with unresolved D. CDR3 size: 16 residues. With 1 base removed from V and 3 bases from J, the gap between germline ends came to 16 bases. CDR1 MRHNA and CDR2 SNTAGT come from the germline V gene.